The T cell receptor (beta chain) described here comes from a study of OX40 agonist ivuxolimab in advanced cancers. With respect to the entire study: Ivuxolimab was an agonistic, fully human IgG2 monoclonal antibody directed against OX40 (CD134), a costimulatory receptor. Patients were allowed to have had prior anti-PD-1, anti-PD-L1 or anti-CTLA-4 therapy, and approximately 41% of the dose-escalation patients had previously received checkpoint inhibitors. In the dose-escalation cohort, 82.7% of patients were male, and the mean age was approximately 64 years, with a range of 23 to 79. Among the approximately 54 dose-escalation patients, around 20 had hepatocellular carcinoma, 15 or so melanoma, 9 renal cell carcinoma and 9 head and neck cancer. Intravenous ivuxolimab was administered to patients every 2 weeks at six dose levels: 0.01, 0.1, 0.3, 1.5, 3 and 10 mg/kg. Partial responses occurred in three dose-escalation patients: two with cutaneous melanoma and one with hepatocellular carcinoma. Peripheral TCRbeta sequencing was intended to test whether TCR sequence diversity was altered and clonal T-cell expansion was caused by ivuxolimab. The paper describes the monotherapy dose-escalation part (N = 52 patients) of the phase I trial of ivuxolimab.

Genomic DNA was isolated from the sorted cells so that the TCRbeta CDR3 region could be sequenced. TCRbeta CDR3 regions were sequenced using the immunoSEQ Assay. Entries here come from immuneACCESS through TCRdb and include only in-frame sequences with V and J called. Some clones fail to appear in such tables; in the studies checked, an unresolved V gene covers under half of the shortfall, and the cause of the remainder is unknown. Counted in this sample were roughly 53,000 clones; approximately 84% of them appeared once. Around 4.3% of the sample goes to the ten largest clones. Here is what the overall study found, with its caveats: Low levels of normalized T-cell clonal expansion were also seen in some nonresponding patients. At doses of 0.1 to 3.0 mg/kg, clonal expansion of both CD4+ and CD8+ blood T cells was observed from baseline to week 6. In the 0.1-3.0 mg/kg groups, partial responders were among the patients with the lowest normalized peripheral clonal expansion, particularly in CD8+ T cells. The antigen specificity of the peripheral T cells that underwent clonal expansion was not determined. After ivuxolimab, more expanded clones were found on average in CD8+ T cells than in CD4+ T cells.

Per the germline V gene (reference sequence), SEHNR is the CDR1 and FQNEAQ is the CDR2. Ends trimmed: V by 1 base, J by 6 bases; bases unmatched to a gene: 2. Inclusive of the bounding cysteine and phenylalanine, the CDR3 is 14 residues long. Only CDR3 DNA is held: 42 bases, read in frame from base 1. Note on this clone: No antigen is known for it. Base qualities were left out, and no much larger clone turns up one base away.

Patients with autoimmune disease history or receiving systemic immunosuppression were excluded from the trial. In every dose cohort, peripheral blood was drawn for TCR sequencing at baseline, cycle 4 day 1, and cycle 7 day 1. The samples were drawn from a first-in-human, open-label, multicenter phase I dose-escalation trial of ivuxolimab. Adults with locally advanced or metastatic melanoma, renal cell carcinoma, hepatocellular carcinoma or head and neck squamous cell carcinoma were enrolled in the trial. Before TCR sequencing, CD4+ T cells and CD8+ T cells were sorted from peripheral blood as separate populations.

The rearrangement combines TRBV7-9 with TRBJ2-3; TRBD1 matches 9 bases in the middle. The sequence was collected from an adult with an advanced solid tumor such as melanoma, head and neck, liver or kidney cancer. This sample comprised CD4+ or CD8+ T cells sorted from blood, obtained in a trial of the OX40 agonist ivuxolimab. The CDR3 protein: CASSLVQGADTQYF. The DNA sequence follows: TGTGCCAGCAGCTTAGTACAGGGGGCGGATACGCAGTATTTT. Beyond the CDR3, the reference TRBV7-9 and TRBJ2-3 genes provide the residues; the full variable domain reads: DTGVSQNPRHKITKRGQNVTFRCDPISEHNRLYWYRQTLGQGPEFLTYFQNEAQLEKSRLLSDRFSAERPKGSFSTLEIQRTEQGDSAMYLCASSLVQGADTQYFGPGTRLTVL.